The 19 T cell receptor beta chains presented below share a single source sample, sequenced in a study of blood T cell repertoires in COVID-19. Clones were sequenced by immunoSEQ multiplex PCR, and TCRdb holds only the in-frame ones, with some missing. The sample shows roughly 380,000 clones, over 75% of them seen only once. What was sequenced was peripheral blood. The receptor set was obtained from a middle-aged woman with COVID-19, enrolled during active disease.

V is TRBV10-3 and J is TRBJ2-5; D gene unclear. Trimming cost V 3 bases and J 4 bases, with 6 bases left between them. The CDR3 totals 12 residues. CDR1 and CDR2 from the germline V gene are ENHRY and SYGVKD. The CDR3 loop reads CAISEERETQYF. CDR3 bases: TGTGCCATCAGTGAAGAGCGAGAGACCCAGTACTTC.

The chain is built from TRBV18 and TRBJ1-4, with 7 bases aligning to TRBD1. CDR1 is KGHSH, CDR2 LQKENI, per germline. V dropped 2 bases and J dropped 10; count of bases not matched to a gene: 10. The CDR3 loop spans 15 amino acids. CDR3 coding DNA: TGTGCCAGCTCACCAGCCGAGACAGGGCACGTAAAACTGTTTTTT. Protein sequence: CASSPAETGHVKLFF.

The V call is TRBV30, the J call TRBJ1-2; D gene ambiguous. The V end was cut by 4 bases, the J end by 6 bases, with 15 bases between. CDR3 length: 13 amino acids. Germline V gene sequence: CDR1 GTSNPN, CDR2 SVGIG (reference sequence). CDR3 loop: CAWMAGSQNGYTF. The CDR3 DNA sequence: TGTGCCTGGATGGCAGGCTCACAGAATGGCTACACCTTC.

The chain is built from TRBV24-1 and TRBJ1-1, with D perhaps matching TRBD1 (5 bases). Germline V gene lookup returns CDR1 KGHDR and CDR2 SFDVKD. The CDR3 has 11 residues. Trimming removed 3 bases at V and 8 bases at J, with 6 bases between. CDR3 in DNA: TGTGCCACCAGTGATGGGGGGGAAGCTTTCTTT. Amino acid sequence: CATSDGGEAFF.

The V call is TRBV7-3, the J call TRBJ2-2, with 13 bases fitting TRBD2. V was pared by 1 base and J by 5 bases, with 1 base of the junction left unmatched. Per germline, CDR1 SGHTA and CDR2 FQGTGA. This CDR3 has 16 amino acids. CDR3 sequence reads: CASSLRTSGGTGELFF. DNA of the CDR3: TGTGCCAGCAGCTTAAGGACTAGCGGGGGTACCGGGGAGCTGTTTTTT.

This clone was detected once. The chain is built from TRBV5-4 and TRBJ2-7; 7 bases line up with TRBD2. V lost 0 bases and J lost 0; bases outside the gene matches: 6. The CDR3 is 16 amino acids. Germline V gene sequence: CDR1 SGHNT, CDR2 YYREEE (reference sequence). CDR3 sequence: CASSLVGGVSSYEQYF. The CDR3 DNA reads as TGTGCCAGCAGCTTGGTTGGGGGGGTAAGCTCCTACGAGCAGTACTTC.

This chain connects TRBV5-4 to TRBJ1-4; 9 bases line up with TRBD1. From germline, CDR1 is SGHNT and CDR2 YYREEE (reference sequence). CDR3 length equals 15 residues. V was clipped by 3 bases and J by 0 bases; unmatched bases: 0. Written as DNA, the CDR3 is TGTGCCAGCAGCTGGGACAGGGCAACTAATGAAAAACTGTTTTTT. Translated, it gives CASSWDRATNEKLFF.

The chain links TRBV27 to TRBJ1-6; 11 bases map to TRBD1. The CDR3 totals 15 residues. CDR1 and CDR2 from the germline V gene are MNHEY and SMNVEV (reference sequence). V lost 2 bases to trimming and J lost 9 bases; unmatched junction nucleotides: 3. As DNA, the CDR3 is TGTGCCAGCAGTTTAAGGGACAGGGGGAGTTCACCCCTCCACTTT. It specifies CASSLRDRGSSPLHF.

CDR3 region: CASSQQGSSTEAFF. For the CDR3, the DNA is TGCGCCAGCAGCCAGCAGGGATCCAGCACTGAAGCTTTCTTT. V and J are TRBV5-1 and TRBJ1-1, with a possible D match to TRBD1 (5 bases). The CDR3 is made up of 14 amino acids. The V gene's germline CDR1 is SGHRS and CDR2 YFSETQ. Between the trimmed V and J ends, which lost 4 bases and 4 bases, there was a span of 14 bases. The whole variable domain, filled in from reference TRBV5-1 and TRBJ1-1, reads KAGVTQTPRYLIKTRGQQVTLSCSPISGHRSVSWYQQTPGQGLQFLFEYFSETQRNKGNFPGRFSGRQFSNSRSEMNVSTLELGDSALYLCASSQQGSSTEAFFGQGTRLTVV.

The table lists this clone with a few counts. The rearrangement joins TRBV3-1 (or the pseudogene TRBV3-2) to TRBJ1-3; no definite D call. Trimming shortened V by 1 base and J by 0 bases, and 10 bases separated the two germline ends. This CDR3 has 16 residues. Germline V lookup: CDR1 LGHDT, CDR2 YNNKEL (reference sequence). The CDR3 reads CASSQAPGLSGNTIYF. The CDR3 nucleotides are TGTGCCAGCAGCCAAGCGCCTGGGCTCTCTGGAAACACCATATATTTT.

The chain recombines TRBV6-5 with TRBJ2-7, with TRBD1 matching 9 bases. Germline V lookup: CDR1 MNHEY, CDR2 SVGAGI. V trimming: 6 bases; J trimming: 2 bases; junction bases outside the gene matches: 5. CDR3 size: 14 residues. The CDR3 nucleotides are TGTGCCAGCAGAAGGGGACAGGGAACCTACGAGCAGTACTTC. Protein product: CASRRGQGTYEQYF.

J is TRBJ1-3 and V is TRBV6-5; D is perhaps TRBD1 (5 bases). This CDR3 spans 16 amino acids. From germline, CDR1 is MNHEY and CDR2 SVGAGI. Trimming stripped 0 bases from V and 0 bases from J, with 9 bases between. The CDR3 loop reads CASSYSGDPSGNTIYF. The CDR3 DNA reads TGTGCCAGCAGTTACTCAGGGGATCCCTCTGGAAACACCATATATTTT.

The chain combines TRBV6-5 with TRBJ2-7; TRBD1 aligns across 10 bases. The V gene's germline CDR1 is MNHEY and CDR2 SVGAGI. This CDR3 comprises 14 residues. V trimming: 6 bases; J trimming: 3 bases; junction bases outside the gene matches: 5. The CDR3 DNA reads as TGTGCCAGCAGGACCGGGACAGGGGTCTACGAGCAGTACTTC. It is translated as CASRTGTGVYEQYF.

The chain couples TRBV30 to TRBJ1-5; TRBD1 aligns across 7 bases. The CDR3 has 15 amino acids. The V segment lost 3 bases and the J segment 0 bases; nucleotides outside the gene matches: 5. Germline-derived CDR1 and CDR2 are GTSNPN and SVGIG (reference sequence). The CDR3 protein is CAWRDTGASNQPQHF. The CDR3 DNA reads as TGTGCCTGGAGGGACACAGGGGCTAGCAATCAGCCCCAGCATTTT.

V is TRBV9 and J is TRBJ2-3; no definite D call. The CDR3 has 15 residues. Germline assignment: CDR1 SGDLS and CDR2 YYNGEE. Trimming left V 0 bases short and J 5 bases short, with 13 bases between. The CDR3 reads CASSVGGSIGDTQYF. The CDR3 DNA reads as TGTGCCAGCAGCGTAGGAGGCAGTATAGGAGATACGCAGTATTTT.

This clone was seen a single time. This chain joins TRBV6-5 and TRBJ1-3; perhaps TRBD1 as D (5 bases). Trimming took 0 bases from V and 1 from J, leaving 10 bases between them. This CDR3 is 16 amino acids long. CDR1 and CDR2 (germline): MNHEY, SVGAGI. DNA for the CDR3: TGTGCCAGCAGTTACTCGCAGTCAGGGTCTGGAAACACCATATATTTT. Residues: CASSYSQSGSGNTIYF.

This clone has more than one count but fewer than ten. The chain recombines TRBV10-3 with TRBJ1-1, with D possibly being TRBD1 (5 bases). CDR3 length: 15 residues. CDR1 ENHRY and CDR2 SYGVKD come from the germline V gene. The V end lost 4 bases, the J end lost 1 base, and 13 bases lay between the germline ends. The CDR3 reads CAISVKGHSNTEAFF. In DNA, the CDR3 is TGTGCCATCAGTGTTAAAGGACATTCGAACACTGAAGCTTTCTTT.

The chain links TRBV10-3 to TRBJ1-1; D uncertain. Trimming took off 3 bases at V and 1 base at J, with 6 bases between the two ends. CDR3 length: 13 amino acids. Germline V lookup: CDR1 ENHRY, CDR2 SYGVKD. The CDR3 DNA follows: TGTGCCATCAGTGAAGGAGCGAACACTGAAGCTTTCTTT. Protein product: CAISEGANTEAFF.

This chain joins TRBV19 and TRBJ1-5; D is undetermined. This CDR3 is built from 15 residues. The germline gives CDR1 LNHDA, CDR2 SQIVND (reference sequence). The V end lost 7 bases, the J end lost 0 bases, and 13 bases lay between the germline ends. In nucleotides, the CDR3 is TGTGCCAGTATAGAACAGCAAAATAGCAATCAGCCCCAGCATTTT. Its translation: CASIEQQNSNQPQHF.